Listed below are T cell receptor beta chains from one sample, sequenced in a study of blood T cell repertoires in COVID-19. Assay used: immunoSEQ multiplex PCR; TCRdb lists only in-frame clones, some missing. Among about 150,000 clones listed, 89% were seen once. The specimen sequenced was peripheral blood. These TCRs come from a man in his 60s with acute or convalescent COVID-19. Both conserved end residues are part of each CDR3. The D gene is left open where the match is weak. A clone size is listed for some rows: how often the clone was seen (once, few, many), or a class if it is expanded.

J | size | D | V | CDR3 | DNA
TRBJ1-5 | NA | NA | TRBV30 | CAWSGGPNQPQHF | TGTGCCTGGAGTGGAGGGCCAAATCAGCCCCAGCATTTT
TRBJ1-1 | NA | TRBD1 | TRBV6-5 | CASQTGLGTEAFF | TGTGCCTCCCAGACAGGGTTGGGTACTGAAGCTTTCTTT
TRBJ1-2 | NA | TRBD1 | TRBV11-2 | CASSSSLRDRANYGYTF | TGTGCCAGCAGCTCGTCTCTCCGGGACAGGGCGAACTATGGCTACACCTTC
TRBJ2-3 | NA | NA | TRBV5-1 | CASSPTGSGTDTQYF | TGCGCCAGCAGCCCCACGGGTAGCGGCACAGATACGCAGTATTTT
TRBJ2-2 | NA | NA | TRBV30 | CAWSGRPITGELFF | TGTGCCTGGTCAGGAAGACCAATCACCGGGGAGCTGTTTTTT
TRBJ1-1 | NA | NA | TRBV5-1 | CASSFTTGNTEAFF | TGCGCCAGCAGCTTCACGACAGGGAACACTGAAGCTTTCTTT
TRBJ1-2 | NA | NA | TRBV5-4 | CASSLEGAGYGYTF | TGTGCCAGCAGCTTGGAAGGCGCGGGCTATGGCTACACCTTC
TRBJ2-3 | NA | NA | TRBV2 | CASSAQRGSTDTQYF | TGTGCCAGCAGTGCGCAGCGAGGAAGCACAGATACGCAGTATTTT
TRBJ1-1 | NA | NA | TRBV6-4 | CASRLHAGQDTEAFF | TGTGCCAGCAGACTACACGCGGGGCAGGACACTGAAGCTTTCTTT
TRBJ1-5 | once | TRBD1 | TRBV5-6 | CASSLTGAINQPQHF | TGTGCCAGCAGCTTAACAGGGGCTATCAATCAGCCCCAGCATTTT
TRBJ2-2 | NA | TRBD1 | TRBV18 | CASSLGQGSVGELFF | TGTGCCAGCTCATTGGGACAGGGCTCTGTCGGGGAGCTGTTTTTT
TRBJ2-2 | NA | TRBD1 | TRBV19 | CASRPGQAMVGELFF | TGTGCCAGTAGACCGGGACAGGCTATGGTCGGGGAGCTGTTTTTT
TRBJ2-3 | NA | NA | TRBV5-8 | CASSYSHSTDTQYF | TGTGCCAGCAGCTACTCTCATTCCACAGATACGCAGTATTTT
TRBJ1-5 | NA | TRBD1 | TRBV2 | CASRGDRASNQPQHF | TGTGCCAGCAGAGGGGACAGGGCCAGCAATCAGCCCCAGCATTTT
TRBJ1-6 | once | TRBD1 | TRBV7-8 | CASSLPQGRGNSPLHF | TGTGCCAGCAGCTTACCACAGGGGCGTGGGAATTCACCCCTCCACTTT
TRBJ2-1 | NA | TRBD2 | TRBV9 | CASSQTSGGAGNEQFF | TGTGCCAGCAGCCAGACTAGCGGGGGGGCCGGGAATGAGCAGTTCTTC
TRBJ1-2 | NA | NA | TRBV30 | CAWSVQHGYTF | TGTGCCTGGAGTGTACAGCACGGCTACACCTTC
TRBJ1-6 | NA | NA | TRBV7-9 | CASSTPGVGGRNSPLHF | TGTGCCAGCAGCACCCCCGGGGTGGGAGGGCGAAATTCACCCCTCCACTTT
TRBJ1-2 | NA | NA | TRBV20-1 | CSASQQAPYGYTF | TGCAGTGCTAGTCAACAGGCCCCTTATGGCTACACCTTC
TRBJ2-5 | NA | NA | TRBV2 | CASSPFLAQETQYF | TGTGCCAGCTCCCCCTTCCTAGCCCAAGAGACCCAGTACTTC
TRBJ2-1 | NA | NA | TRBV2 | CASRQALGGFF | TGTGCCAGCAGGCAAGCACTAGGGGGGTTCTTC
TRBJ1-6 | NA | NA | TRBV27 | CASSSGSPLHF | TGTGCCAGCAGTTCGGGTTCACCCCTCCACTTT